What follows are 7 T cell receptor beta chains derived from one specimen sequenced in a study of kidney transplant recipient with SARS-CoV-2 infection. TCRdb processed the reads anew with MiXCR; each CDR3 protein has one entry. This sample has fewer than 250,000 distinct CDR3 sequences; under 30% occur once, and the top ten carry almost 7.5%. Here the sequenced sample was a blood sample, taken at baseline and on day 111 from a kidney transplant recipient. These receptors were obtained from a male patient aged 30 to 40 who had COVID-19 and was a kidney transplant recipient. Some T cells may arise from the graft donor.

This clonotype was picked up many times. This chain joins TRBV29-1 and TRBJ2-7; no firm D call. The CDR3 is 13 residues long. V was cut by 6 bases and J by 2 bases, with 14 bases left in between. Germline V gene data show CDR1 as SQVTM and CDR2 as ANQGSEA. The CDR3 sequence is CSVLRTETYEQYF. CDR3 DNA: TGCAGCGTACTTAGGACGGAAACCTACGAGCAGTACTTC.

At least ten counts were recorded for this clonotype. The chain is built from TRBV9 and TRBJ1-2; weak D call: TRBD1 (6 bases). The CDR3 is 13 amino acids. From germline, CDR1 is SGDLS and CDR2 YYNGEE. Trimming took 0 bases from V and 7 from J, leaving 10 bases between them. The CDR3 DNA is TGTGCCAGCAGCGTAGGCAGGGGAGGTGGCTACACCTTC. It is translated as CASSVGRGGGYTF.

The V and J genes are TRBV6-2 or TRBV6-3 and TRBJ2-3, with D maybe TRBD1 (5 bases). Trimming shortened V by 2 bases and J by 1 base, and 22 bases separated the two germline ends. The germline CDR1 and CDR2 sequences are MNHEY and SVGEGT. The CDR3 runs to 19 residues. The CDR3 reads CASSYRVGLPSSGTDTQYF. DNA for the CDR3: TGTGCCAGCAGTTACCGGGTGGGGCTACCCAGTTCTGGCACAGATACGCAGTATTTT.

This clonotype was counted many times. This sequence joins TRBV29-1 and TRBJ2-5; no reliable D call. Deletions cut 7 bases from V and 3 bases from J, with 15 bases between. The germline CDR1 and CDR2 sequences are SQVTM and ANQGSEA. The CDR3 sequence is 13 residues long. CDR3 nucleotides: TGCAGCGGGCTCGTGCCATCGAAAGAGACCCAGTACTTC. Amino acids: CSGLVPSKETQYF.

Details on this clonotype: A read error may account for a junction end that differs from germline. The rearrangement links TRBV7-9 to TRBJ1-4, with 10 bases lining up with TRBD1. The CDR3 loop spans 15 amino acids. Germline V gives CDR1 SEHNR, CDR2 FQNEAQ (reference sequence). CDR3 DNA: TGTGCCAGCGGCTTAGGGGGACAGGGGAGTGAAAAACTGTTTTTT. Translating gives CASGLGGQGSEKLFF.

Many counts were recorded for this clonotype. This chain uses TRBV12-3 or TRBV12-4 with TRBJ1-2, with D tentatively TRBD1 (5 bases). The CDR3 has 17 residues. The ends were cut back, 5 bases at V and 4 bases at J, with 23 bases in the middle. CDR3 DNA sequence: TGTGCCAGCAGTGGGGTGGACACAGCAGGAAAGACCTATGGCTACACCTTC. Translated: CASSGVDTAGKTYGYTF.

A note on this clonotype: Just one base apart from a much larger clone, this may be a read error. The chain carries TRBV28 and TRBJ2-3, with a tentative D call TRBD2 (6 bases). The germline V and J ends were trimmed by 5 bases and 4 bases, with 19 bases remaining between them. Germline V gene data show CDR1 as MDHEN and CDR2 as SYDVKM. The CDR3 is 16 amino acids. CDR3 residues: CASSTPGRGFADTQYF. The CDR3 region has the DNA TGTGCCAGCAGTACGCCGGGACGGGGGTTCGCAGATACGCAGTATTTT. The full variable domain, in which reference TRBV28 and TRBJ2-3 provide the parts outside the CDR3, is DVKVTQSSRYLVKRTGEKVFLECVQDMDHENMFWYRQDPGLGLRLIYFSYDVKMKEKGDIPEGYSVSREKKERFSLILESASTNQTSMYLCASSTPGRGFADTQYFGPGTRLTVL.